Below are 24 T cell receptor beta chains sequenced from a single sample in a study of tumor-infiltrating lymphocytes in glioblastoma multiforme. Multiple V-beta primers and a C-beta primer amplified TCRB from RNA. TCRdb itself ran the multiplex PCR reads through MiXCR, one entry per CDR3 protein. The sample yields about 15,000 distinct CDR3 sequences, under 85% seen once. The sample taken for sequencing was brain tumor tissue. The receptors stem from a male donor with glioblastoma.

The chain employs TRBV12-3 or TRBV12-4 and TRBJ1-5, with D perhaps TRBD1 (5 bases). Trimming stripped 5 bases from V and 6 bases from J, with 14 bases between. This CDR3 is built from 14 residues. Here the CDR3 reads CASSPGTPTQPQHF. The CDR3 nucleotides are TGTGCCAGCAGTCCCGGGACCCCTACTCAGCCCCAGCATTTT.

The rearrangement links TRBV6-5 to TRBJ2-1, with 13 nucleotides matching TRBD2. CDR1 MNHEY and CDR2 SVGAGI come from the germline V gene. Unmatched junction bases numbered 2, after V lost 6 bases and J lost 0 bases. The CDR3 has 16 amino acids. The chain's CDR3 is CASRLAGGGSYNEQFF. The CDR3 nucleotides are TGTGCCAGCAGACTAGCGGGAGGGGGCTCCTACAATGAGCAGTTCTTC.

The count of this clonotype is one. The chain carries TRBV28 and TRBJ2-7; 8 bases match TRBD1. Trimming removed 6 bases from V and 4 bases from J; junction bases left unmatched: 8. This CDR3 has 14 residues. The V gene's germline CDR1 is MDHEN and CDR2 SYDVKM. The CDR3 bases are TGTGCCAGCAGCATACAGGGGGTCCATTACGAGCAGTACTTC. The encoded protein is CASSIQGVHYEQYF.

CDR3 in DNA: TGCGCCAGCAGCTTGGAGGTTGCGGGGGCTGTATCACCCCTCCACTTT. Translation: CASSLEVAGAVSPLHF. The chain employs TRBV5-1 and TRBJ1-6; the D gene is possibly TRBD1 (6 bases). The CDR3 runs 16 residues. Trimming left V 0 bases short and J 10 bases short, with 17 bases between. Germline V gives CDR1 SGHRS, CDR2 YFSETQ. The whole variable domain, filled in from reference TRBV5-1 and TRBJ1-6, reads KAGVTQTPRYLIKTRGQQVTLSCSPISGHRSVSWYQQTPGQGLQFLFEYFSETQRNKGNFPGRFSGRQFSNSRSEMNVSTLELGDSALYLCASSLEVAGAVSPLHFGNGTRLTVT.

This chain uses TRBV20-1 with TRBJ1-4; D is possibly TRBD1 (6 bases). Germline values: CDR1 DFQATT, CDR2 SNEGSKA (reference sequence). The CDR3 runs to 15 residues. Trimming cost V 0 bases and J 8 bases, with 16 bases left between them. The CDR3 sequence is CSARDTGWGGEKLFF. CDR3 sequence (DNA): TGCAGTGCTAGAGATACAGGGTGGGGCGGGGAAAAACTGTTTTTT.

This clonotype came up many times. This chain joins TRBV7-9 and TRBJ2-7; perhaps TRBD2 as D (6 bases). The CDR3 is made up of 14 amino acids. V was pared by 6 bases and J by 2 bases, with 14 bases between. Germline loops: CDR1 SEHNR, CDR2 FQNEAQ (reference sequence). The chain's CDR3 is CASRLGGIPYEQYF. For the CDR3, the DNA is TGTGCCAGCAGGCTAGGAGGGATCCCCTACGAGCAGTACTTC.

This chain uses TRBV11-2 with TRBJ1-1, with D tentatively TRBD1 (5 bases). V was pared by 1 base and J by 10 bases, with 10 bases between. The CDR3 contains 12 residues. Germline CDR1 and CDR2: SGHAT and FQNNGV. The CDR3 coding sequence is TGTGCCAGCAGCTTAGCTCAGGGAGTAGCTTTCTTT. Translating gives CASSLAQGVAFF.

The genes are TRBV20-1 and TRBJ1-6, with D possibly matching TRBD1 (6 bases). Germline CDR1 and CDR2: DFQATT and SNEGSKA (reference sequence). V lost 0 bases and J lost 5, with 14 bases in between. The CDR3 covers 16 residues. The CDR3 loop is CSARDLWAGDNSPLHF. For the CDR3, the DNA is TGCAGTGCTAGAGATCTCTGGGCAGGGGATAATTCACCCCTCCACTTT.

For this clonotype: The junction departs from germline at one end; a sequencing error may be responsible. This chain links TRBV11-3 with TRBJ2-3, with D uncertain. The CDR3 runs 14 residues. Germline CDR1 SGHNT, CDR2 YENEEA. The CDR3 here is CANSFESYTDTQYF. Here the CDR3 DNA reads TGCGCCAACAGCTTTGAGAGTTACACAGATACGCAGTATTTT.

Comment on this clonotype: The CDR3 end shows no conserved phenylalanine or tryptophan, and so a read error is likely. The DNA of the CDR3 is TGTGCCAGCGGTTACTCCGGACAGTTTACCACTGAGGCTTTCTCT. Translation: CASGYSGQFTTEAFS. This chain uses TRBV6-5 with TRBJ1-1, with D possibly matching TRBD1 (6 bases). Germline V CDR1 and CDR2: MNHEY, SVGAGI. This CDR3 is built from 15 residues.

The chain uses TRBV11-3 and TRBJ2-7; D is uncertain. Germline CDR1 and CDR2: SGHNT and YENEEA. Trimming pared 5 bases from V and 3 bases from J, leaving 11 bases between. This CDR3 comprises 13 residues. The CDR3 DNA is TGTGCCAGCAGCCATTCCATGGGCTACGAGCAGTACTTC. Translating gives CASSHSMGYEQYF.

As for this clonotype: A much larger clone lies one base from this, so it may be a read error. Because the CDR3 is missing its conserved closing phenylalanine or tryptophan, this is likely a read error. This chain links TRBV7-9 with TRBJ2-7; D remains unclear. Looked up from germline, CDR1 is SEHNR and CDR2 is FQNEAQ (reference sequence). The ends were cut back, 8 bases at V and 1 base at J, with 6 bases in the middle. This CDR3 comprises 11 residues. The DNA of the CDR3 is TGTGCCAGCGGAGATTCCTACGAGCAGTACATC. Residues: CASGDSYEQYI.

This clonotype has a handful of counts. In DNA form, the CDR3 reads TGTGCCTGGAGTGGAGGGACAGGGGCCGGCTACGAGCAGTACTTC. It is translated as CAWSGGTGAGYEQYF. The rearrangement joins TRBV30 to TRBJ2-7, with 10 bases lining up with TRBD1. The V gene's germline CDR1 is GTSNPN and CDR2 SVGIG (reference sequence). The CDR3 length is 15 residues. The junction had 6 bases not matched to a gene; V was cut back by 1 base and J by 3 bases. The whole variable domain, remainder taken from reference TRBV30 and TRBJ2-7, is SQTIHQWPATLVQPVGSPLSLECTVEGTSNPNLYWYRQAAGRGLQLLFYSVGIGQISSEVPQNLSASRPQDRQFILSSKKLLLSDSGFYLCAWSGGTGAGYEQYFGPGTRLTVT.

This clonotype was counted between two and nine times. V usage is TRBV6-1 and J usage is TRBJ2-5; TRBD1 agrees at 8 bases. V trimming: 9 bases; J trimming: 2 bases; junction bases outside the gene matches: 5. Germline loops: CDR1 MNHNS, CDR2 SASEGT. The CDR3 spans 13 residues. The CDR3 sequence is CASRQGRQETQYF. The CDR3 DNA reads as TGTGCCAGTCGACAGGGGAGGCAAGAGACCCAGTACTTC.

The chain uses TRBV5-4 and TRBJ1-1; perhaps TRBD1 as D (5 bases). The ends were cut back, 0 bases at V and 0 bases at J, with 9 bases in the middle. Germline loops: CDR1 SGHNT, CDR2 YYREEE (reference sequence). This CDR3 region has 15 residues. In DNA, the CDR3 is TGTGCCAGCAGCTTGGGTCCAGGGTTGAACACTGAAGCTTTCTTT. Translating it yields CASSLGPGLNTEAFF.

This clonotype was detected many times. The V call is TRBV7-9, the J call TRBJ2-7; 7 bases match TRBD1. The CDR3 is made up of 14 amino acids. The germline V gene has CDR1 SEHNR and CDR2 FQNEAQ (reference sequence). The V segment lost 7 bases and the J segment 3 bases; nucleotides outside the gene matches: 9. CDR3 sequence reads: CASTPTAGGYEQYF. In DNA, the CDR3 is TGTGCCAGCACCCCTACGGCAGGGGGCTACGAGCAGTACTTC.

Worth noting for this clonotype: An end of the junction differs from the germline gene, which may be a read error. The chain has TRBV11-2 and TRBJ2-5; unclear D gene. The CDR3 runs to 13 residues. Germline CDR1 and CDR2: SGHAT and FQNNGV. The CDR3 DNA sequence: TGTGCCAGCAGCTTTTGGGATCAGGAGACCCGGTACTTC. Translating it yields CASSFWDQETRYF.

A few counts support this clonotype. The chain combines TRBV20-1 with TRBJ2-7, with D perhaps TRBD1 or TRBD2 (5 bases each). V lost 3 bases and J 0 bases, leaving 12 bases between the germline ends. CDR1 is DFQATT, CDR2 SNEGSKA, per germline (reference sequence). The CDR3 is 14 amino acids. CDR3 sequence reads: CSASETGTSYEQYF. DNA for the CDR3: TGCAGTGCTAGTGAGACCGGGACCTCCTACGAGCAGTACTTC.

This clonotype was observed at least ten times. The final CDR3 position lacks the conserved phenylalanine or tryptophan, pointing to a likely read error. The V and J genes are TRBV19 and TRBJ2-1, with D unclear. Germline loops: CDR1 LNHDA, CDR2 SQIVND (reference sequence). The CDR3 is 14 amino acids. V was clipped by 7 bases and J by 2 bases, with 12 bases between them. The CDR3 nucleotides are TGTGCCAGTAACTCGGTGAGCCCCTACAATGAGCAGTTCCTC. Its protein product is CASNSVSPYNEQFL.

For this clonotype: One junction end does not reproduce the germline sequence, and a read error may be involved. This sequence joins TRBV30 and TRBJ2-1; D unclear. The CDR3 runs to 14 residues. Germline V gives CDR1 GTSNPN, CDR2 SVGIG (reference sequence). CDR3 bases: TGTGTCTGGAATCGAGCGAAGTATGACAATGAGCAGTTCTTC. Residues: CVWNRAKYDNEQFF. The variable domain in full, completed from reference TRBV30 and TRBJ2-1, reads SQTIHQWPATLVQPVGSPLSLECTVEGTSNPNLYWYRQAAGRGLQLLFYSVGIGQISSEVPQNLSASRPQDRQFILSSKKLLLSDSGFYLCVWNRAKYDNEQFFGPGTRLTVL.

Remarks on this clonotype: Likely a read error: the CDR3 ends without its conserved phenylalanine or tryptophan. The chain carries TRBV20-1 and TRBJ2-7, with D tentatively TRBD2 (5 bases). The CDR3 sequence is 11 residues long. Germline CDR1 and CDR2: DFQATT and SNEGSKA (reference sequence). The CDR3 DNA reads TGCAGTGACCATAGCGTATACGGGCAGTACTCC. Translation: CSDHSVYGQYS.

With regard to this clonotype: A much larger clone differs by one base, so this may be a read error. The V call is TRBV11-2, the J call TRBJ2-5; a weak D match, TRBD2 (6 bases). The CDR3 spans 13 residues. Germline V lookup: CDR1 SGHAT, CDR2 FQNNGV. The CDR3 loop is CVSSWRVIETQYF. CDR3 sequence (DNA): TGTGTCAGCAGCTGGAGGGTAATAGAGACCCAGTACTTC.

On this clonotype: A read error may produce the germline difference seen at one junction end. The chain couples TRBV20-1 to TRBJ2-7; 8 nucleotides line up with TRBD2. CDR3 length: 15 residues. The germline V gene has CDR1 DFQATT and CDR2 SNEGSKA (reference sequence). The CDR3 DNA sequence: TGCAGTGCCAGGGACTCAAGCGGGAGTGTCTACGACCAGTACTTC. Its protein product is CSARDSSGSVYDQYF.

This rearrangement joins TRBV6-2 or TRBV6-3 to TRBJ1-1; 12 bases are shared with TRBD1. Trimming removed 6 bases from V and 7 bases from J; junction bases left unmatched: 9. The CDR3 covers 15 residues. Germline values: CDR1 MNHEY, CDR2 SVGEGT. The CDR3 nucleotides read TGTGCCAGCAGGTACGCGGGACAGGGGGCCGATGAAGCTTTCTTT. Its protein product is CASRYAGQGADEAFF.